The 26 T cell receptor beta chains given below trace back to one sample, sequenced in a study of blood T cell repertoires in COVID-19. Clones were sequenced by immunoSEQ multiplex PCR, and TCRdb holds only the in-frame ones, with some missing. The sample records roughly 320,000 clones, 85% being singletons. The sample comprised peripheral blood. These receptors originate from a human donor in a cohort sampled during active COVID-19.

V and J are TRBV30 and TRBJ2-7, with D perhaps TRBD1 (6 bases). The CDR3 runs to 15 residues. The germline gives CDR1 GTSNPN, CDR2 SVGIG (reference sequence). Trimming pared 1 base from V and 1 base from J, leaving 14 bases between. This CDR3 reads CAWSEYRVGSYEQYF. For the CDR3, the DNA is TGTGCCTGGAGTGAGTACAGGGTAGGTTCCTACGAGCAGTACTTC. The complete variable domain, with remaining parts taken from reference TRBV30 and TRBJ2-7, reads SQTIHQWPATLVQPVGSPLSLECTVEGTSNPNLYWYRQAAGRGLQLLFYSVGIGQISSEVPQNLSASRPQDRQFILSSKKLLLSDSGFYLCAWSEYRVGSYEQYFGPGTRLTVT.

V gene TRBV4-2 combines with J gene TRBJ1-4; 10 bases line up with TRBD1. Germline V CDR1 and CDR2: LGHNA, YNFKEQ. V dropped 5 bases and J dropped 2; count of bases not matched to a gene: 14. The CDR3 spans 19 residues. In DNA form, the CDR3 reads TGTGCCAGCAGCAGACAGCCGGGACAGGGGTTAGGGACTAATGAAAAACTGTTTTTT. Its translation is CASSRQPGQGLGTNEKLFF.

This rearrangement joins TRBV27 to TRBJ2-3; D remains unclear. The V end lost 3 bases, the J end lost 6 bases, and 13 bases lay between the germline ends. The CDR3 has 14 amino acids. Germline lookup yields CDR1 MNHEY and CDR2 SMNVEV (reference sequence). CDR3 loop: CASSFQASPDTQYF. Here the CDR3 DNA reads TGTGCCAGCAGTTTCCAGGCCTCTCCCGATACGCAGTATTTT.

The rearrangement links TRBV5-1 to TRBJ2-6; 9 bases line up with TRBD1. This CDR3 has 13 residues. The germline V gene encodes CDR1 SGHRS and CDR2 YFSETQ. V trimming: 5 bases; J trimming: 12 bases; junction bases outside the gene matches: 6. The CDR3 DNA reads as TGCGCCAGCAGGGACAGGGGTCGATTCGTCCTGACTTTC. It specifies CASRDRGRFVLTF.

The rearrangement uses TRBV6-5 and TRBJ1-2; D is undetermined. This CDR3 comprises 13 residues. Germline V CDR1 and CDR2: MNHEY, SVGAGI. Trimming pared 2 bases from V and 2 bases from J, leaving 6 bases between. The chain's CDR3 is CASSYEVNYGYTF. The CDR3 nucleotides read TGTGCCAGCAGTTACGAGGTGAACTATGGCTACACCTTC.

The chain joins TRBV5-1 to TRBJ2-3, with 13 bases aligning to TRBD2. The germline CDR1 and CDR2 sequences are SGHRS and YFSETQ. The ends lost 7 bases at V and 0 bases at J; junction bases unmatched: 5. The CDR3 totals 16 residues. This CDR3 is CASGPGLAGSTDTQYF. The CDR3 coding sequence is TGCGCCAGCGGACCGGGACTAGCGGGGAGCACAGATACGCAGTATTTT.

This rearrangement joins TRBV19 to TRBJ1-3; 7 positions agree with TRBD1. J gave up 4 bases and V 3 bases, and 6 bases lay outside the gene matches. The germline gives CDR1 LNHDA, CDR2 SQIVND (reference sequence). The CDR3 has 15 residues. CDR3 bases: TGTGCCAGTAGTATTTTAGGGGGCTCGGGAAACACCATATATTTT. It specifies CASSILGGSGNTIYF.

This clone has only a few counts. V is TRBV30 and J is TRBJ1-4; D unresolved. The CDR3 is 15 residues long. Per the germline V gene, CDR1 is GTSNPN and CDR2 is SVGIG (reference sequence). Trimming took 1 base from V and 5 from J, leaving 14 bases between them. The CDR3 here is CAWSGDFDRNEKLFF. The CDR3 DNA sequence: TGTGCCTGGAGTGGTGACTTCGATAGAAATGAAAAACTGTTTTTT.

The sample holds one count of this clone. J is TRBJ1-1 and V is TRBV10-3; possible D gene TRBD1, 6 bases. Trimming cost V 4 bases and J 2 bases, with 11 bases left between them. The V gene's germline CDR1 is ENHRY and CDR2 SYGVKD. The CDR3 runs to 14 residues. The CDR3 coding sequence is TGTGCCATCAGTGTTGGGACACTCAACACTGAAGCTTTCTTT. It is translated as CAISVGTLNTEAFF.

The CDR3 loop reads CASSYSGTGLHIQYF. CDR3 DNA: TGTGCCAGCAGCTACTCCGGGACAGGGTTACACATTCAGTACTTC. The V gene is TRBV5-6, the J gene TRBJ2-4, with TRBD1 identical over 9 bases. Germline values: CDR1 SGHDT, CDR2 YYEEEE. The CDR3 is made up of 15 amino acids. Trimming took 3 bases from V and 8 from J; bases not matched to a gene: 9.

The chain is built from TRBV6-5 and TRBJ2-7, with 10 bases that match TRBD2. V was pared by 2 bases and J by 2 bases, with 3 bases of the junction left unmatched. The CDR3 covers 15 residues. Germline-derived CDR1 and CDR2 are MNHEY and SVGAGI. CDR3 nucleotide sequence: TGTGCCAGCAGTTACAGGCTAGCGGGAGCCTACGAGCAGTACTTC. This gives the protein CASSYRLAGAYEQYF.

The chain employs TRBV12-3 or TRBV12-4 and TRBJ1-1; D unclear. The CDR3 extends over 13 amino acids. Between the trimmed V and J ends, which lost 7 bases and 5 bases, there was a span of 14 bases. CDR3 protein: CASTPGIGTEAFF. CDR3 nucleotide sequence: TGTGCCAGCACCCCGGGTATCGGGACTGAAGCTTTCTTT.

The rearrangement joins TRBV24-1 to TRBJ2-7; TRBD2 is a possible D gene (7 bases). The CDR3 length is 15 residues. Germline V gene sequence: CDR1 KGHDR, CDR2 SFDVKD. The V end was cut by 5 bases, the J end by 5 bases, with 18 bases between. The CDR3 reads CATSASRGARDEQYF. The CDR3 nucleotides are TGTGCCACCAGTGCTTCACGGGGGGCGCGGGACGAGCAGTACTTC.

The CDR3 DNA follows: TGTGCCAGCAGCCCAATAGGGGGCGCGGGGACCGATACGCAGTATTTT. This codes for CASSPIGGAGTDTQYF. The chain combines TRBV6-2 or TRBV6-3 with TRBJ2-3, with D possibly TRBD1 on 7 matching bases. Germline CDR1 and CDR2: MNHEY and SVGEGT. Between the trimmed V and J ends, which lost 6 bases and 6 bases, there was a span of 22 bases. CDR3 length: 16 amino acids.

The genes are TRBV19 and TRBJ2-2; 8 positions agree with TRBD2. V shed 7 bases and J 6 bases; nucleotides not matched to a gene: 10. From germline, CDR1 is LNHDA and CDR2 SQIVND (reference sequence). The CDR3 runs 15 residues. CDR3 region: CASTPGRGLAGELFF. The CDR3 region has the DNA TGTGCCAGTACCCCCGGCCGGGGACTAGCCGGGGAGCTGTTTTTT.

This clone was seen a handful of times. The rearrangement uses TRBV30 and TRBJ1-2; TRBD1 might be the D (5 bases). Trimming took off 3 bases at V and 1 base at J, with 15 bases between the two ends. This CDR3 comprises 15 residues. The germline V gene has CDR1 GTSNPN and CDR2 SVGIG (reference sequence). The CDR3 here is CAWRFDIRDNYGYTF. In DNA, the CDR3 is TGTGCCTGGAGGTTTGATATCAGGGATAACTATGGCTACACCTTC.

This clone has more than one count but fewer than ten. The same CDR3 arises from other DNA sequences in this sample as well. This chain links TRBV19 with TRBJ1-1; no reliable D call. CDR1 is LNHDA, CDR2 SQIVND, per germline (reference sequence). Trimming removed 3 bases at V and 1 base at J, with 9 bases between. This CDR3 is 14 amino acids long. DNA of the CDR3: TGTGCCAGTAGTATGGGCCTTAGGAACACTGAAGCTTTCTTT. Translated, it gives CASSMGLRNTEAFF.

This clone was seen once. The chain links TRBV5-1 to TRBJ1-2; 8 bases agree with TRBD1. V lost 1 base, J lost 7 bases, and 15 bases stayed unmatched. Germline V CDR1 and CDR2: SGHRS, YFSETQ. This CDR3 comprises 17 residues. CDR3 amino acids: CASSLYTPRQGASGYTF. In DNA, the CDR3 is TGCGCCAGCAGCTTGTACACCCCCCGGCAGGGGGCTAGTGGCTACACCTTC.

With regard to this clone: Within the sample, other DNA sequences also encode this same CDR3. This chain joins TRBV5-6 and TRBJ1-5, with 7 bases that match TRBD1. Unmatched junction bases numbered 7, after V lost 0 bases and J lost 7 bases. Germline CDR1 SGHDT, CDR2 YYEEEE. There are 15 residues in the CDR3. CDR3 residues: CASSLDRGRGQPQHF. The CDR3 bases are TGTGCCAGCAGCTTGGACAGGGGACGGGGCCAGCCCCAGCATTTT.

J is TRBJ1-3 and V is TRBV9, with D possibly matching TRBD1 (5 bases). The V and J ends lost 0 bases and 1 base respectively, with 8 bases between them. From germline, CDR1 is SGDLS and CDR2 YYNGEE. This CDR3 region has 15 residues. The CDR3, as DNA: TGTGCCAGCAGCGTAGGGGGCGCGTCTGGAAACACCATATATTTT. Amino acids: CASSVGGASGNTIYF.

This clone was picked up one time. The CDR3 region is CAWTDYNSPLHF. In nucleotides, the CDR3 is TGTGCCTGGACAGATTATAATTCACCCCTCCACTTT. The chain has TRBV30 and TRBJ1-6; no definite D call. The germline V and J ends were trimmed by 4 bases and 4 bases, with 5 bases remaining between them. From germline, CDR1 is GTSNPN and CDR2 SVGIG (reference sequence). CDR3 length equals 12 residues. The entire variable domain, with the rest obtained from reference TRBV30 and TRBJ1-6, is as follows: SQTIHQWPATLVQPVGSPLSLECTVEGTSNPNLYWYRQAAGRGLQLLFYSVGIGQISSEVPQNLSASRPQDRQFILSSKKLLLSDSGFYLCAWTDYNSPLHFGNGTRLTVT.

This chain connects TRBV4-2 to TRBJ2-1, with 10 bases fitting TRBD2. The V gene's germline CDR1 is LGHNA and CDR2 YNFKEQ. V trimming: 4 bases; J trimming: 6 bases; junction bases outside the gene matches: 12. The CDR3 spans 17 residues. The CDR3 bases are TGTGCCAGCAGCCTCCCGGGAAAGCGGGGGGGACCCAATGAGCAGTTCTTC. Translated: CASSLPGKRGGPNEQFF.

This clone showed up just once. V usage is TRBV7-9 and J usage is TRBJ2-5, with TRBD1 matching over 9 bases. Germline CDR1 reads SEHNR; CDR2 reads FQNEAQ (reference sequence). V was clipped by 2 bases and J by 4 bases; unmatched bases: 8. This CDR3 is built from 16 residues. CDR3 nucleotides: TGTGCCAGCAGCTTAACCGGGACAGGGTATTCAGAGACCCAGTACTTC. Residues: CASSLTGTGYSETQYF.

The DNA for the CDR3 is TGTGCCAGCAGTTACAAGGACATTCACAACACTGAAGCTTTCTTT. Protein product: CASSYKDIHNTEAFF. The J gene is TRBJ1-1, the V gene TRBV6-5, with D possibly being TRBD1 (5 bases). This CDR3 is built from 15 residues. Trimming removed 2 bases at V and 2 bases at J, with 12 bases between. Per germline, CDR1 MNHEY and CDR2 SVGAGI.

The V call is TRBV10-3, the J call TRBJ2-7; 7 nucleotides align to TRBD1. The CDR3 has 13 amino acids. Germline CDR1 and CDR2: ENHRY and SYGVKD. After removal of 4 bases from V and 1 base from J, the junction contained 1 base not matched to a gene. The CDR3 bases are TGTGCCATCAGTGGACAGGGTTCCTACGAGCAGTACTTC. It encodes CAISGQGSYEQYF.

The rearrangement links TRBV7-3 to TRBJ2-1; D is possibly TRBD1 (6 bases). The germline gives CDR1 SGHTA, CDR2 FQGTGA. Between the trimmed V and J ends, which lost 5 bases and 7 bases, there was a span of 15 bases. The CDR3 has 14 amino acids. In nucleotides, the CDR3 is TGTGCCAGCAGCCAGGGGACACCTCGTAATGAGCAGTTCTTC. Translation gives CASSQGTPRNEQFF.